These T cell receptor beta chains were read from a single sample in a study of T cell responses to AZD1222 COVID-19 vaccine. Method: immunoSEQ multiplex PCR; TCRdb's copy keeps in-frame clones and lacks some. The sample consists of 110,000 to 150,000 clones, 90% of them appearing once. This specimen consisted of peripheral blood, obtained on day 0 of AZD1222 vaccination. The receptors were gathered from an adult in good health. Each CDR3 is given with its conserved first and last residue. Each record gives: J gene, V gene, CDR3 protein.

j_call: TRBJ1-4
v_call: TRBV30
cdr3_aa: CAWSNKLAPRDEKLFF

j_call: TRBJ1-3
v_call: TRBV6-6
cdr3_aa: CASSRIQGFSGNTIYF

j_call: TRBJ1-2
v_call: TRBV7-2
cdr3_aa: CASSLGPAGGYTF

j_call: TRBJ1-3
v_call: TRBV30
cdr3_aa: CAWRARTGGFSGNTIYF

j_call: TRBJ1-2
v_call: TRBV19
cdr3_aa: CASSLGGREIYGYTF

j_call: TRBJ2-1
v_call: TRBV24-1
cdr3_aa: CATSDGGLAGGPGEQFF

j_call: TRBJ2-7
v_call: TRBV9
cdr3_aa: CASSVDLAGGPGEQYF

j_call: TRBJ2-7
v_call: TRBV4-1
cdr3_aa: CASSHLDGSAYEQYF

j_call: TRBJ2-3
v_call: TRBV4-2
cdr3_aa: CASSQELYLTDTQYF

j_call: TRBJ2-3
v_call: TRBV11-3
cdr3_aa: CASSFRGDSLSTDTQYF

j_call: TRBJ1-5
v_call: TRBV6-5
cdr3_aa: CASSYGGSNQPQHF

j_call: TRBJ2-2
v_call: TRBV6-5
cdr3_aa: CASRRQGNTGELFF

j_call: TRBJ2-7
v_call: TRBV7-9
cdr3_aa: CASSLAAETGKVNEQYF

j_call: TRBJ2-5
v_call: TRBV7-3
cdr3_aa: CASSLGLAGRNSVWTQYF

j_call: TRBJ1-2
v_call: TRBV10-3
cdr3_aa: CAIRRQGQDYGYTF

j_call: TRBJ2-5
v_call: TRBV11-3
cdr3_aa: CASSPWGRTGEQETQYF

j_call: TRBJ2-1
v_call: TRBV27
cdr3_aa: CASSEGTSGNEQFF

j_call: TRBJ2-7
v_call: TRBV24-1
cdr3_aa: CATSDSHEQYF

j_call: TRBJ1-1
v_call: TRBV4-1
cdr3_aa: CASSSGRTDTEAFF

j_call: TRBJ2-1
v_call: TRBV3-1/TRBV3-2
cdr3_aa: CASSSPRGNEQFF

j_call: TRBJ2-7
v_call: TRBV19
cdr3_aa: CASSIGLTGGNYEQYF

j_call: TRBJ1-3
v_call: TRBV29-1
cdr3_aa: CSVEPGFSGNTIYF

j_call: TRBJ1-2
v_call: TRBV5-6
cdr3_aa: CASSLWQGYGYTF

j_call: TRBJ1-5
v_call: TRBV5-1
cdr3_aa: CASSLGTGGPGQPQHF

j_call: TRBJ2-1
v_call: TRBV5-1
cdr3_aa: CASSSGILEQFF

j_call: TRBJ1-1
v_call: TRBV27
cdr3_aa: CASSLSGGGTLNTEAFF

j_call: TRBJ1-2
v_call: TRBV25-1
cdr3_aa: CASSDKEGGNGYTF

j_call: TRBJ1-2
v_call: TRBV6-1
cdr3_aa: CASSEGTGISGYTF

j_call: TRBJ2-7
v_call: TRBV5-1
cdr3_aa: CASSFRDRYEQYF

j_call: TRBJ1-1
v_call: TRBV6-5
cdr3_aa: CASLIASTEAFF

j_call: TRBJ2-7
v_call: TRBV27
cdr3_aa: CASTLLAGGGSYEQYF

j_call: TRBJ1-5
v_call: TRBV6-6
cdr3_aa: CALGGTDGGNQPQHF

j_call: TRBJ1-1
v_call: TRBV11-2
cdr3_aa: CASSLNRQGNTEAFF

j_call: TRBJ2-2
v_call: TRBV11-2
cdr3_aa: CASSADLAGGRGELFF

j_call: TRBJ1-2
v_call: TRBV24-1
cdr3_aa: CATSDSLVDYGYTF

j_call: TRBJ2-6
v_call: TRBV3-1/TRBV3-2
cdr3_aa: CASSRGTVGSGANVLTF

j_call: TRBJ1-5
v_call: TRBV2
cdr3_aa: CASSPGAREGGRNQPQHF

j_call: TRBJ1-2
v_call: TRBV6-1
cdr3_aa: CASSEPEVYGYTF

j_call: TRBJ2-7
v_call: TRBV7-9
cdr3_aa: CASSTFGGSRAYEQYF

j_call: TRBJ2-3
v_call: TRBV5-5
cdr3_aa: CASRLAGGAGVTDTQYF

j_call: TRBJ1-6
v_call: TRBV5-4
cdr3_aa: CASSFRPSGYSPLHF

j_call: TRBJ1-2
v_call: TRBV10-2
cdr3_aa: CASSEPGQTNDYGYTF

j_call: TRBJ2-7
v_call: TRBV7-2
cdr3_aa: CASSWATGEVSYEQYF

j_call: TRBJ1-5
v_call: TRBV18
cdr3_aa: CASSPPTGADQPQHF

j_call: TRBJ2-1
v_call: TRBV4-1
cdr3_aa: CASSQDPVGRALIF

j_call: TRBJ2-5
v_call: TRBV5-8
cdr3_aa: CASSFYGGGETQYF

j_call: TRBJ1-1
v_call: TRBV4-3
cdr3_aa: CASSHPGTGGRNTEAFF

j_call: TRBJ1-2
v_call: TRBV5-1
cdr3_aa: CASSLGLVGDGYTF

j_call: TRBJ1-5
v_call: TRBV4-2
cdr3_aa: CASSQETGSEPQHF

j_call: TRBJ1-1
v_call: TRBV7-7
cdr3_aa: CASSAYRGRDTEAFF

j_call: TRBJ1-2
v_call: TRBV18
cdr3_aa: CASSPPTGVYGYTF

j_call: TRBJ1-2
v_call: TRBV5-1
cdr3_aa: CASSSEGHYGYTF

j_call: TRBJ1-3
v_call: TRBV9
cdr3_aa: CASSLTGAVYSGNTIYF

j_call: TRBJ2-3
v_call: TRBV5-6
cdr3_aa: CASSLVTSGRADTQYF